This TCR beta chain was found in a study of T cell responses to AZD1222 COVID-19 vaccine (dated by TCRdb to the early 2020s). Turning to the overall study: AZD1222 recipients whose second dose came at about 4 weeks and those whose second dose came at about 12 weeks were combined into one group, since spike-specific TCR depth and breadth did not differ between the two schedules. TCR sequencing covered 233 trial participants: roughly 200 given two doses of AZD1222 and about 26 given two doses of MenACWY control vaccine. Enrollment into the trials was organized by age into subgroups of 18-55, 56-69 and 70-plus years, and those subgroups contained about 160, 30 and 59 TCR-sequenced participants, respectively. What the authors observed across the whole study: Only six or seven AZD1222 recipients were SARS-CoV-2 seropositive at baseline, limiting conclusions about previously exposed vaccinees. The 56-69-year group was small, and its depth increase did not reach significance, likely because of low power. Reportedly, almost half of the unique spike-specific TCRs recognized epitopes lying outside the regions that are mutated in the B.1.351 and B.1.1.7 variants. No day 14 peak-response samples were available, so repertoires were characterized only after the peak T cell response. The whole spike protein was spanned by vaccine-associated CD4 TCRs, and dominant responses were seen in regions 160-218 and 743-854. Spike-specific TCR breadth and depth rose significantly after two AZD1222 doses compared with day 0 and with MenACWY recipients. Most participants were white British and females outnumbered males, and the authors suggested that clonal diversity may have been underestimated.

The CDR3 regions of human TCRbeta chains were subjected to immunosequencing. Per the authors' processing: Repertoire TCRs were checked for matches against a reference library of SARS-CoV-2-specific TCRs that had been generated using the MIRA antigen-specificity platform. Breadth was defined as the fraction of unique TCRs that were SARS-CoV-2-associated, and depth was defined as the fraction of total T cells that were SARS-CoV-2-associated. Using the MIRA data, each spike-specific TCR was mapped to the spike region that the TCR reacts to and placed in a CD4 or CD8 class. Log10-transformed breadth and depth values were compared by one-way ANOVA with Sidak's multiple comparisons tests. Not all clones reach the TCRdb copy of this immuneACCESS table, which keeps in-frame sequences only. Checked studies attribute under half of the gap to unresolved V genes and leave the rest unexplained. V and J calls and clone size are given by that table; D and trimming were obtained from the DNA. For this sample the table gives about 110,000 clones, of which about 92% were detected only once. Approximately 1.2% of the sample goes to the ten largest clones.

To note about this clone: No cognate antigen has been identified for it. The sample holds no much larger clone one base away, and base qualities are not on file.

The time point label on this specimen signifies: baseline before first vaccination. Vaccinee samples came from UK trials COV001 and COV002, including a single-blind randomized controlled phase 2/3 trial of AZD1222 (ChAdOx1 nCoV-19) in healthy adults. Trial participant PBMC samples were collected at day 0 and day 28 after the second dose for TCRbeta chain sequencing. From a lookup of the germline V gene, CDR1 and CDR2 are SGHTA and FQGNSA. V is clipped by 3 bases and J by 8 bases, and the sequence between their germline boundaries is 10 bases long. Measured from the cysteine to the phenylalanine, the CDR3 is 12 residues long. CDR3 DNA only is kept here, 36 bases in frame from base 1.

This specimen was peripheral blood, taken on day 0 of AZD1222 vaccination. This receptor chain uses TRBV7-2 and TRBJ1-2; the D gene is possibly TRBD1, with 5 bases matching. This clonotype originated in an adult in good health. Here is the DNA: TGTGCCAGCAGCTTCCAGGGAGGGGGCTACACCTTC. Its protein product is CASSFQGGGYTF.